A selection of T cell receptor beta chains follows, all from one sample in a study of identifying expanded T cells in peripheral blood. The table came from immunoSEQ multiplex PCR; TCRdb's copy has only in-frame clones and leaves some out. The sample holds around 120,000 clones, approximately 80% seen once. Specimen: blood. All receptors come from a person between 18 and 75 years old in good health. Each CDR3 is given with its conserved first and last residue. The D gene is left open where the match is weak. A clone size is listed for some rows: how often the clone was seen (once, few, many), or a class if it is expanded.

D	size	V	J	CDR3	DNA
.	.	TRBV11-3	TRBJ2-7	CASSPGRVGKGYEQYF	TGTGCCAGCAGCCCAGGAAGAGTTGGAAAGGGCTACGAGCAGTACTTC
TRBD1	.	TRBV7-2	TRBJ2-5	CATMKGPTGGRSETQYF	TGTGCCACCATGAAGGGACCGACAGGGGGAAGATCGGAGACCCAGTACTTC
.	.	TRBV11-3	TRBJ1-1	CASSPGRTEAFF	TGTGCCAGCAGCCCTGGTCGGACTGAAGCTTTCTTT
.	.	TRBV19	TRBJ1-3	CASGTSNGNTIYF	TGTGCCAGTGGGACATCGAATGGAAACACCATATATTTT
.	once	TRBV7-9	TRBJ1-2	CASSFSGWDGYTF	TGTGCCAGCAGCTTCAGTGGATGGGATGGCTACACCTTC
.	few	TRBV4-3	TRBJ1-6	CASSQDGHYSPLHF	TGCGCCAGCAGCCAAGATGGCCATTATTCACCCCTCCACTTT
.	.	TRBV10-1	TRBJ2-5	CASSENSQETQYF	TGCGCCAGCAGTGAGAACAGCCAAGAGACCCAGTACTTC
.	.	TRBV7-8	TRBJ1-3	CASSLGGSGNTIYF	TGTGCCAGCAGCTTGGGGGGATCTGGAAACACCATATATTTT
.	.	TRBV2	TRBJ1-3	CASIPWRGNTIYF	TGTGCCAGCATCCCCTGGCGGGGAAACACCATATATTTT
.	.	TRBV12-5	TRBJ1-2	CASGSFGYTNYGYTF	TGTGCTAGTGGTTCTTTTGGTTACACTAACTATGGCTACACCTTC
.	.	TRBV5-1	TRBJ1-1	CASSGQGNTEAFF	TGCGCCAGCAGTGGGCAGGGGAACACTGAAGCTTTCTTT
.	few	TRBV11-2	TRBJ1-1	CASSSEWRGGEAFF	TGTGCCAGCAGCTCGGAATGGAGAGGGGGTGAAGCTTTCTTT